A single sample is the source of the 10 T cell receptor beta chains below, sequenced in a study of blood T cell repertoires in COVID-19. TCRdb's copy holds only in-frame clones and misses some; the assay was immunoSEQ multiplex PCR. Here the sample spans around 270,000 clones, 65% to 90% being singletons. The sequencing input was peripheral blood. The receptors shown here come from a man aged 30-40 years with active or convalescent COVID-19.

The chain links TRBV19 to TRBJ1-5; TRBD1 might be the D (6 bases). This CDR3 has 15 residues. V lost 7 bases and J lost 3, with 16 bases in between. Germline loops: CDR1 LNHDA, CDR2 SQIVND (reference sequence). Here the CDR3 DNA reads TGTGCCAGTAAGGGGGAGGGGGTGAACAATCAGCCCCAGCATTTT. It translates to CASKGEGVNNQPQHF. Looking up the rest from reference TRBV19 and TRBJ1-5 gives the full variable domain: DGGITQSPKYLFRKEGQNVTLSCEQNLNHDAMYWYRQDPGQGLRLIYYSQIVNDFQKGDIAEGYSVSREKKESFPLTVTSAQKNPTAFYLCASKGEGVNNQPQHFGDGTRLSIL.

V is TRBV9 and J is TRBJ2-1; the match to TRBD1 covers 7 bases. The germline CDR1 and CDR2 sequences are SGDLS and YYNGEE. The CDR3 has 15 amino acids. With 4 bases clipped from V and 2 bases from J, the junction kept 6 bases outside the gene matches. CDR3: CASSRPQGAYNEQFF. For the CDR3, the DNA is TGTGCCAGCAGCCGCCCCCAGGGGGCCTACAATGAGCAGTTCTTC.

The rearrangement joins TRBV19 to TRBJ2-3; D remains ambiguous. The germline gives CDR1 LNHDA, CDR2 SQIVND (reference sequence). CDR3 length: 16 amino acids. V shed 0 bases and J shed 0 bases, with 10 bases lying between them. Here the CDR3 reads CASSIERRTSTDTQYF. The CDR3 nucleotides read TGTGCCAGTAGTATAGAGCGAAGAACTAGCACAGATACGCAGTATTTT. The full variable domain, completed using reference TRBV19 and TRBJ2-3, is DGGITQSPKYLFRKEGQNVTLSCEQNLNHDAMYWYRQDPGQGLRLIYYSQIVNDFQKGDIAEGYSVSREKKESFPLTVTSAQKNPTAFYLCASSIERRTSTDTQYFGPGTRLTVL.

The V and J genes are TRBV7-9 and TRBJ1-1, with unresolved D. CDR3 length: 13 amino acids. Germline CDR1 and CDR2: SEHNR and FQNEAQ (reference sequence). The V end lost 6 bases, the J end lost 3 bases, and 11 bases lay between the germline ends. The CDR3 nucleotides are TGTGCCAGCAGTCCCATGAGTCACACTGAAGCTTTCTTT. It translates to CASSPMSHTEAFF.

The rearrangement uses TRBV4-1 and TRBJ2-7; 7 positions agree with TRBD1. This CDR3 is built from 14 residues. Germline V gene sequence: CDR1 MGHRA, CDR2 YSYEKL. Trimming at V came to 3 bases and at J to 6 bases, leaving 8 bases not matched to a gene. CDR3 residues: CASSHQETGPEQYF. The CDR3 DNA sequence: TGCGCCAGCAGCCATCAGGAGACAGGGCCCGAGCAGTACTTC.

In this sample, this clone turned up once. The rearrangement links TRBV3-1 (or the pseudogene TRBV3-2) to TRBJ1-1; D remains unclear. This CDR3 is built from 17 residues. The germline V gene has CDR1 LGHDT and CDR2 YNNKEL (reference sequence). The V end was cut by 3 bases, the J end by 1 base, with 18 bases between. The CDR3 protein is CASSHDPPFAENTEAFF. The CDR3 region has the DNA TGTGCCAGCAGCCACGATCCTCCCTTTGCGGAGAACACTGAAGCTTTCTTT.

In regard to this clone: At one end the junction does not follow the germline gene, possibly because of a read error. The CDR3 coding sequence is TGCAGCGTAGAAGACAGGGGTCATCTCTATGGCTACACCTTC. Amino acid sequence: CSVEDRGHLYGYTF. The rearrangement links TRBV29-1 to TRBJ1-2, with 8 bases that match TRBD1. CDR3 length: 14 residues. The germline gives CDR1 SQVTM, CDR2 ANQGSEA.

J is TRBJ2-2 and V is TRBV20-1; no reliable D call. Trimming cost V 3 bases and J 0 bases, with 11 bases left between them. CDR1 and CDR2 (germline): DFQATT, SNEGSKA (reference sequence). The CDR3 is 15 amino acids. The DNA for the CDR3 is TGCAGTGCTAGTATACAGAGAACGAACACCGGGGAGCTGTTTTTT. Translated, it gives CSASIQRTNTGELFF.

Only one count was recorded for this clone. This chain links TRBV2 with TRBJ1-4; TRBD1 aligns across 8 bases. CDR3 length: 15 amino acids. V lost 6 bases, J lost 7 bases, and 10 bases stayed unmatched. Germline V gives CDR1 SNHLY, CDR2 FYNNEI. Here the CDR3 reads CASRGTGRLGEKLFF. In DNA, the CDR3 is TGTGCCAGCAGGGGGACAGGCCGACTCGGTGAAAAACTGTTTTTT.

The chain links TRBV18 to TRBJ2-3; 7 bases are shared with TRBD2. The CDR3 is 13 amino acids. The junction had 5 bases not matched to a gene; V was cut back by 3 bases and J by 8 bases. CDR1 KGHSH and CDR2 LQKENI come from the germline V gene. CDR3 nucleotides: TGTGCCAGCTCACCGGCGGGGGTGGGTACGCAGTATTTT. Translated: CASSPAGVGTQYF.